This note documents a single T cell receptor (beta chain) sequence. CDR3 length: 14 residues. V was clipped by 5 bases and J by 2 bases; unmatched bases: 3. The germline V gene encodes CDR1 SNHLY and CDR2 FYNNEI. This specimen comes from a study of blood T cell repertoires in COVID-19. About the study: Italy, Spain and the United States were the sources of the convalescent and acute COVID-19 samples. Sources were T cells, B-cell-depleted T cells, or PBMCs; the material itself was cDNA or gDNA.

Clones were sequenced by immunoSEQ multiplex PCR, and TCRdb holds only the in-frame ones, with some missing. The sample holds roughly 250,000 clones, 90% seen once. Sequenced: peripheral blood. The clonotype was recovered from a woman between 35 and 50 years old with acute or convalescent COVID-19. The V and J genes are TRBV2 and TRBJ1-2, with TRBD1 matching over 9 bases. The CDR3 DNA is TGTGCCAGCAGTCCGGACAGGGGAAACTATGGCTACACCTTC. Encoded protein: CASSPDRGNYGYTF. The full variable domain, its missing parts supplied by reference TRBV2 and TRBJ1-2, is EPEVTQTPSHQVTQMGQEVILRCVPISNHLYFYWYRQILGQKVEFLVSFYNNEISEKSEIFDDQFSVERPDGSNFTLKIRSTKLEDSAMYFCASSPDRGNYGYTFGSGTRLTVV.